The next 27 T cell receptor beta chains were all read from a single sample in a study of post-analysis software for immune sequencing data. Study conclusions and caveats: Higher frequency in patients than in controls was seen for roughly five TRBV segments, with TRBV5-6, TRBV5-1 and TRBV20-1 among them.

Unique molecular identifiers featured in each of the TCR beta cDNA libraries. TCRdb recomputed calls from the PCR reads with MiXCR, one row per CDR3 protein. The sample contains 450,000 to 650,000 distinct CDR3 sequences, roughly two fifths of which appear only once. These TCRs are of unknown antigen specificity. Material for sequencing was blood. The source is a girl aged 10 to 17 with multiple sclerosis.

The chain combines TRBV6-6 with TRBJ1-5; the match to TRBD1 covers 7 bases. The V segment lost 6 bases and the J segment 7 bases; nucleotides outside the gene matches: 12. The germline V gene encodes CDR1 MNHNY and CDR2 SVGAGI (reference sequence). This CDR3 contains 15 residues. The CDR3: CASSRQGPSLQPQHF. Here the CDR3 DNA reads TGTGCCAGCAGCCGACAGGGCCCTTCCCTCCAGCCCCAGCATTTT.

A single count supports this clonotype. The genes are TRBV12-3 or TRBV12-4 and TRBJ2-7, with D possibly TRBD2 on 5 matching bases. The DNA end is more similar to TRBJ2-5, so the J call may be wrong. The CDR3 consists of 13 residues. The DNA for the CDR3 is TGTGCCAGCAGAAACCCGGGGAAAAAGACCCAGTACTTC. Translation gives CASRNPGKKTQYF.

This clonotype was recorded a few times. The chain carries TRBV12-3 or TRBV12-4 and TRBJ2-7; perhaps TRBD1 as D (6 bases). The V end lost 2 bases, the J end lost 5 bases, and 16 bases lay between the germline ends. CDR3 length: 15 residues. CDR3 protein: CASSLSPGARNEQYF. CDR3 in DNA: TGTGCCAGCAGTTTATCCCCAGGGGCAAGGAACGAGCAGTACTTC.

The rearrangement joins TRBV19 to TRBJ2-1, with 8 bases matching TRBD2. This CDR3 has 15 residues. V gave up 2 bases and J gave up 3 bases; unmatched junction bases: 3. Germline V gene data show CDR1 as LNHDA and CDR2 as SQIVND (reference sequence). The CDR3: CASSITSGNYNEQFF. In nucleotides, the CDR3 is TGTGCCAGTAGTATAACTAGCGGAAACTACAATGAGCAGTTCTTC.

This clonotype was observed a few times. The J gene is TRBJ2-1, the V gene TRBV24-1; D might be TRBD2 (5 bases). The CDR3 is 14 amino acids. Deletions cut 2 bases from V and 7 bases from J, with 11 bases between. The germline CDR1 and CDR2 sequences are KGHDR and SFDVKD. Here the CDR3 DNA reads TGTGCCACCAGTGATTCGAGTCGAGGGAATGAGCAGTTCTTC. Translated: CATSDSSRGNEQFF.

The J gene is TRBJ1-5, the V gene TRBV15; 9 nucleotides agree with TRBD1. V lost 3 bases and J lost 1; bases outside the gene matches: 7. The CDR3 sequence is 17 residues long. Per germline, CDR1 LNHNV and CDR2 YYDKDF (reference sequence). The CDR3 coding sequence is TGTGCCACCAGCAGGTCGGGACAGGGTGGGAGCAATCAGCCCCAGCATTTT. Its protein is CATSRSGQGGSNQPQHF.

The chain links TRBV3-1 to TRBJ2-7; D call uncertain. CDR3 length equals 13 residues. Germline V lookup: CDR1 LGHDT, CDR2 YNNKEL (reference sequence). Trimming left V 0 bases short and J 4 bases short, with 7 bases between. The CDR3 nucleotides are TGTGCCAGCAGCCAAGACCTGGAGTACGAGCAGTACTTC. It specifies CASSQDLEYEQYF.

This clonotype was counted only a few times. The chain recombines TRBV2 with TRBJ2-5; the D gene could be TRBD1 or TRBD2 (7 bases each). V lost 6 bases, J lost 5 bases, and 22 bases lay in between. CDR3 length equals 16 residues. The germline gives CDR1 SNHLY, CDR2 FYNNEI. CDR3 sequence: CASSEQGRVTWETQYF. As DNA, the CDR3 is TGTGCCAGCAGCGAACAGGGGAGGGTAACGTGGGAGACCCAGTACTTC.

This sequence joins TRBV7-3 and TRBJ2-7, with 7 bases matching TRBD1. Trimming cost V 5 bases and J 4 bases; bases outside gene matches: 5. Germline V gene sequence: CDR1 SGHTA, CDR2 FQGTGA. The CDR3 runs to 13 residues. The CDR3 nucleotides read TGTGCCAGCAGCCATGGGACAGAGTACGAGCAGTACTTC. It encodes CASSHGTEYEQYF.

This sequence joins TRBV29-1 and TRBJ2-3; no firm D call. The CDR3 is 13 amino acids. The V gene's germline CDR1 is SQVTM and CDR2 ANQGSEA. V was shortened by 1 base and J by 4 bases, with 9 bases between the two germline ends. CDR3 in DNA: TGCAGCGTTGAAGTCGCTAGTGCAGATACGCAGTATTTT. The encoded protein is CSVEVASADTQYF.

The chain is built from TRBV11-2 and TRBJ2-1; 14 nucleotides line up with TRBD2. The CDR3 loop spans 15 amino acids. The germline V gene encodes CDR1 SGHAT and CDR2 FQNNGV. V lost 5 bases and J lost 9; bases outside the gene matches: 6. For the CDR3, the DNA is TGTGCCAGCAGCCCCGGACTAGCGGGAGGACCTGAGCAGTTCTTC. Translated, it gives CASSPGLAGGPEQFF.

V usage is TRBV10-3 and J usage is TRBJ2-1, with D uncertain. The germline V gene has CDR1 ENHRY and CDR2 SYGVKD. The CDR3 sequence is 14 residues long. The V end was cut by 0 bases, the J end by 5 bases, with 8 bases between. CDR3 coding DNA: TGTGCCATCAGTGAGTCAGACAAGAACAATGAGCAGTTCTTC. Amino acids: CAISESDKNNEQFF.

This clonotype was detected ten times or more. The V gene is TRBV6-4, the J gene TRBJ2-1; TRBD2 matches at 15 bases. Germline CDR1 and CDR2: MRHNA and SNTAGT. J lost 6 bases, V lost 3 bases, and 0 bases had no gene match. This CDR3 has 15 amino acids. The CDR3 nucleotides are TGTGCCAGCAGTGAGGGACTAGCGGGAGGCAATGAGCAGTTCTTC. Its translation is CASSEGLAGGNEQFF.

The chain uses TRBV6-6 and TRBJ2-1; D perhaps matches TRBD2 (5 bases). The CDR3 spans 12 residues. Germline CDR1 and CDR2: MNHNY and SVGAGI (reference sequence). V was clipped by 6 bases and J by 7 bases, with 10 bases between them. The CDR3 DNA is TGTGCCAGCAGCATTAGGGAGAATGAGCAGTTCTTC. This sequence encodes CASSIRENEQFF.

V is TRBV20-1 and J is TRBJ2-3; D could derive from TRBD1 or TRBD2 (5 bases each). The CDR3 has 15 residues. Germline loops: CDR1 DFQATT, CDR2 SNEGSKA (reference sequence). With 0 bases removed from V and 4 bases from J, the gap between germline ends came to 14 bases. In nucleotides, the CDR3 is TGCAGTGCTAGAGATGCACATGAGGGGCCAGATACGCAGTATTTT. Amino acid sequence: CSARDAHEGPDTQYF.

This clonotype was seen just once. This chain's CDR3 is CASRVIGNQPQHF. The CDR3 DNA is TGTGCCAGCCGGGTTATAGGGAATCAGCCCCAGCATTTT. The chain has TRBV6-1 and TRBJ1-5; D gene ambiguous. V lost 8 bases and J 4 bases, leaving 12 bases between the germline ends. Per germline, CDR1 MNHNS and CDR2 SASEGT. The CDR3 is made up of 13 amino acids.

The V and J genes are TRBV6-5 and TRBJ1-2; 9 nucleotides agree with TRBD1. The CDR3 is 14 residues long. Germline CDR1 reads MNHEY; CDR2 reads SVGAGI. V shed 5 bases, J shed 6 bases, and the junction held 7 bases outside the gene matches. The CDR3 protein is CASSPNRGRDGYTF. In nucleotides, the CDR3 is TGTGCCAGCAGTCCAAACAGGGGGCGGGATGGCTACACCTTC.

The V call is TRBV12-3 or TRBV12-4, the J call TRBJ2-3; D is unclear. This CDR3 contains 15 residues. V was pared by 5 bases and J by 5 bases, with 17 bases between. CDR3 sequence: CASSPSATKGDTQYF. For the CDR3, the DNA is TGTGCCAGCAGTCCCTCGGCGACAAAGGGAGATACGCAGTATTTT.

The chain employs TRBV25-1 and TRBJ1-2; D unresolved. Between the trimmed V and J ends, which lost 4 bases and 2 bases, there was a span of 8 bases. The CDR3 length is 13 residues. CDR1 is MGHDK and CDR2 is SYGVNS in the germline V gene. CDR3 sequence (DNA): TGTGCCAGCAGTGGGCGACTCAACTATGGCTACACCTTC. Protein product: CASSGRLNYGYTF.

The chain links TRBV18 to TRBJ2-3; 7 nucleotides agree with TRBD1. CDR3 length equals 14 residues. Per germline, CDR1 KGHSH and CDR2 LQKENI. V was pared by 6 bases and J by 4 bases, with 7 bases of the junction left unmatched. The CDR3 DNA reads TGTGCCAGCTCTCCTGACAGGGATCCAGATACGCAGTATTTT. This translates into CASSPDRDPDTQYF.

The J gene is TRBJ2-3, the V gene TRBV27, with 8 bases lining up with TRBD2. The CDR3 length is 16 residues. The J segment lost 8 bases and the V segment lost 0 bases, leaving 10 bases of the junction unmatched. Germline V lookup: CDR1 MNHEY, CDR2 SMNVEV (reference sequence). The CDR3 nucleotides are TGTGCCAGCAGTTTATCGTCGGGCGGGGGGACTCTTACGCAGTATTTT. As protein: CASSLSSGGGTLTQYF.

This clonotype was found a few times. A junction end diverges from the germline sequence, so it may reflect a read error. The chain has TRBV5-1 and TRBJ2-7; 7 nucleotides match TRBD1. Germline V gene data show CDR1 as SGHRS and CDR2 as YFSETQ. CDR3 length: 15 amino acids. Here the CDR3 reads CASILVGQRSYEQYF. The CDR3, as DNA: TGCGCCAGCATCTTGGTGGGACAGCGATCCTACGAGCAGTACTTC.

This chain uses TRBV19 with TRBJ2-7; D is unresolved. With 5 bases removed from V and 2 bases from J, the gap between germline ends came to 13 bases. The CDR3 extends over 14 amino acids. Looked up from germline, CDR1 is LNHDA and CDR2 is SQIVND (reference sequence). CDR3 residues: CASSHASKTYEQYF. The CDR3 DNA is TGTGCCAGTAGTCACGCCAGTAAGACCTACGAGCAGTACTTC.

The J gene is TRBJ2-5, the V gene TRBV4-1; D might be TRBD1 or TRBD2, each matching 6 bases. V was clipped by 4 bases and J by 3 bases, with 15 bases between them. CDR3 length equals 15 residues. Germline-derived CDR1 and CDR2 are MGHRA and YSYEKL. CDR3 loop: CASSPYTGAKETQYF. The CDR3, as DNA: TGCGCCAGCAGCCCATACACGGGGGCTAAAGAGACCCAGTACTTC.

The sample holds one count of this clonotype. V and J are TRBV12-3 or TRBV12-4 and TRBJ1-1; D is unclear. Deletions cut 8 bases from V and 3 bases from J, with 4 bases between. The CDR3 runs 10 residues. The CDR3 protein is CASADTEAFF. CDR3 coding DNA: TGTGCCAGCGCCGACACTGAAGCTTTCTTT.

The rearrangement joins TRBV11-1 to TRBJ1-2, with D unresolved. V lost 3 bases and J 5 bases, leaving 13 bases between the germline ends. Germline V gives CDR1 SGHAT, CDR2 FQDESV (reference sequence). The CDR3 length is 14 residues. CDR3 region: CASSLDGRRYGYTF. The CDR3 nucleotides are TGTGCCAGCAGCTTGGACGGGAGGAGGTATGGCTACACCTTC.

This clonotype has a handful of counts. The V gene is TRBV12-3 or TRBV12-4, the J gene TRBJ2-7; 7 nucleotides agree with TRBD1. CDR3 length: 15 amino acids. J was trimmed by 3 bases and V by 0 bases; bases with no gene match: 5. In DNA form, the CDR3 reads TGTGCCAGCAGTTTAGCGGACTCAGGGGGCTACGAGCAGTACTTC. As protein: CASSLADSGGYEQYF.